This T cell receptor (beta chain) was captured in a study of cytomegalovirus exposure and HLA in healthy donors. The CDR3 totals 14 residues. Trimming pared 3 bases from V and 2 bases from J, leaving 7 bases between. From germline, CDR1 is MGHRA and CDR2 YSYEKL. Comments on this clone: As yet, its antigen is unknown.

The study ran its PCR with 60 Vbeta and 13 Jbeta primers. This table comes from immunoSEQ multiplex PCR, and its TCRdb copy is limited to in-frame clones, with some not included. In the table there are 95,000 to 100,000 clones, around 76% of which are singletons. The study's findings and limits: Roughly 170 TCR beta chains were listed as cytomegalovirus-associated. For most subjects, TCR beta sequences were reported to predict HLA-A and HLA-B alleles with accuracy. Confirmation in vitro established that a few CMV-associated chains were specific for CMV antigens.

Donors sampled were nominally healthy, though unrecorded immune exposures were likely. This chain connects TRBV4-1 to TRBJ2-2, with no clear D. The TCR was taken from a man aged 40-55 years in good health and CMV-seropositive. Sequencing used PBMCs. The CDR3 coding sequence is TGCGCCAGCAGCCAGGCTTCAAACACCGGGGAGCTGTTTTTT. Translation gives CASSQASNTGELFF.